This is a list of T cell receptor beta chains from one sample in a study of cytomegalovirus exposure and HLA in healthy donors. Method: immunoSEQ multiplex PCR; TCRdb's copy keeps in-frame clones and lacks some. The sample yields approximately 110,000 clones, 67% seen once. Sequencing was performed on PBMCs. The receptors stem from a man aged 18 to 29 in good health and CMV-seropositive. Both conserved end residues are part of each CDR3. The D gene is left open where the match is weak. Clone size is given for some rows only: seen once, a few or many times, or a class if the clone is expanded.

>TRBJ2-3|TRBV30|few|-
CAWTFTTGSTDTQYF
TGTGCCTGGACCTTTACGACAGGTAGCACAGATACGCAGTATTTT
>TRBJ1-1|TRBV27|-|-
CASLELLGYRAFF
TGTGCCAGTCTGGAACTACTGGGTTATAGGGCTTTCTTT
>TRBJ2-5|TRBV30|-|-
CAWSVRVQETQYF
TGTGCCTGGAGTGTGCGGGTCCAAGAGACCCAGTACTTC
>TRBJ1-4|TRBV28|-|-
CASSQLSGVREKLFF
TGTGCCAGCAGCCAACTCTCGGGGGTCCGAGAAAAACTGTTTTTT
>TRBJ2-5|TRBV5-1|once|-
CASSPGGQETQYF
TGCGCCAGCAGCCCCGGGGGGCAAGAGACCCAATACTTC
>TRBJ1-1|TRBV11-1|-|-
CASSLALSMNTEAFF
TGTGCCAGCAGCTTAGCACTATCCATGAACACTGAAGCTTTCTTT
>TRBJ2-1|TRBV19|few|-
CASSVTGVSIDNEQFF
TGTGCCAGTAGTGTCACCGGGGTGTCAATTGACAATGAGCAGTTCTTC
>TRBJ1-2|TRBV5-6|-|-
CASSPPGQEASYGYTF
TGTGCCAGCAGCCCCCCAGGGCAGGAAGCTAGCTATGGCTACACCTTC
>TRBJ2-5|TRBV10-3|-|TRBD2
CAISEEGTSGETQYF
TGTGCCATCAGTGAAGAAGGGACTAGCGGAGAGACCCAGTACTTC
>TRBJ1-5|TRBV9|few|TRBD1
CASSKTGDRYQPQHF
TGTGCCAGCAGCAAGACAGGGGATAGGTATCAGCCCCAGCATTTT
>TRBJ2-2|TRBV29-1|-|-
CSVASGGELFF
TGCAGCGTTGCATCAGGCGGGGAGCTGTTTTTT
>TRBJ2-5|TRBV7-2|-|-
CASSLTRGETQYF
TGTGCCAGCAGCTTAACCAGGGGAGAGACCCAGTACTTC
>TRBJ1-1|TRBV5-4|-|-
CASSSKGVRRNTEAFF
TGTGCCAGCAGTAGCAAAGGTGTGCGGAGGAACACTGAAGCTTTCTTT
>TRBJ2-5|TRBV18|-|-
CASSPPGRGQETQYF
TGTGCCAGCTCACCGCCGGGACGGGGGCAAGAGACCCAGTACTTC
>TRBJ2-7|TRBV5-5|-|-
CASSLGQGGYEQYF
TGTGCCAGCAGCTTGGGCCAGGGGGGCTACGAGCAGTACTTC
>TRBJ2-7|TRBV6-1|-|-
CASSFRGSPYEQYF
TGTGCCAGCAGCTTCAGAGGGTCCCCCTACGAGCAGTACTTC